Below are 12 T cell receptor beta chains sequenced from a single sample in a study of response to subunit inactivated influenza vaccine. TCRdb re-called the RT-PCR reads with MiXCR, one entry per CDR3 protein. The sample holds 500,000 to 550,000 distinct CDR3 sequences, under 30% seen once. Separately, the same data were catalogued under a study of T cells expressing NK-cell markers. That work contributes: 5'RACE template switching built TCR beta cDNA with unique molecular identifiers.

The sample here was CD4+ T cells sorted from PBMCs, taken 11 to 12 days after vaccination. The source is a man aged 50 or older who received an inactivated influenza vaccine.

This chain's CDR3 is CASSFDRISYEQYF. CDR3 coding DNA: TGTGCCAGCAGCTTCGACAGGATCTCCTACGAGCAGTACTTC. This sequence joins TRBV7-2 and TRBJ2-7, with D perhaps TRBD1 (6 bases). Trimming left V 3 bases short and J 0 bases short, with 9 bases between. The length of the CDR3 is 14 residues. The V gene's germline CDR1 is SGHTA and CDR2 FQGNSA.

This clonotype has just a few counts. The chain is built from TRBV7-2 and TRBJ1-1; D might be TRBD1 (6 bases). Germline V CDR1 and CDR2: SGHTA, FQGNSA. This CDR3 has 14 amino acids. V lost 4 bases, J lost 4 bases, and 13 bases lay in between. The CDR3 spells CASSSLLQGTEAFF. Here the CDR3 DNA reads TGTGCCAGCAGCTCGCTTCTACAGGGCACTGAAGCTTTCTTT.

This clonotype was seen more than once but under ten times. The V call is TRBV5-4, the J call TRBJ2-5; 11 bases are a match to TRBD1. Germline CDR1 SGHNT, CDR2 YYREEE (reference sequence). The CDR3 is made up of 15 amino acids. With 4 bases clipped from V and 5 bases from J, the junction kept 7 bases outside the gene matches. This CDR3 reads CASSPGQGAQETQYF. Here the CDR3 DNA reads TGTGCCAGCAGCCCTGGACAGGGGGCCCAGGAGACCCAGTACTTC.

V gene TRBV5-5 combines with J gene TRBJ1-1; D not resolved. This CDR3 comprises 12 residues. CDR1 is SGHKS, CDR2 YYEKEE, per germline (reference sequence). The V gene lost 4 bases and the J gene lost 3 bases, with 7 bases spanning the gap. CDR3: CASSKVDTEAFF. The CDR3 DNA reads TGTGCCAGCAGCAAGGTGGACACTGAAGCTTTCTTT.

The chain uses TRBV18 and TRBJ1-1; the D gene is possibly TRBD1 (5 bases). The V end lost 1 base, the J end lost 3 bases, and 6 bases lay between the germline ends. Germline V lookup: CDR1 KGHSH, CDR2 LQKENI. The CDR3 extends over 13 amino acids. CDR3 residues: CASSPRGDTEAFF. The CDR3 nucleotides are TGTGCCAGCTCACCACGAGGGGACACTGAAGCTTTCTTT. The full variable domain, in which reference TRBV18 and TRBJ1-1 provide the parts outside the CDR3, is NAGVMQNPRHLVRRRGQEARLRCSPMKGHSHVYWYRQLPEEGLKFMVYLQKENIIDESGMPKERFSAEFPKEGPSILRIQQVVRGDSAAYFCASSPRGDTEAFFGQGTRLTVV.

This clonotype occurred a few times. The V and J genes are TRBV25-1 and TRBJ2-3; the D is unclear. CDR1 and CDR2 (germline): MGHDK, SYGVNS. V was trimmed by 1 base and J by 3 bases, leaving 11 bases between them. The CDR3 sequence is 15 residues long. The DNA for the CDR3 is TGTGCCAGCAGTGAATTCGTCGGCGGTACAGATACGCAGTATTTT. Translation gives CASSEFVGGTDTQYF.

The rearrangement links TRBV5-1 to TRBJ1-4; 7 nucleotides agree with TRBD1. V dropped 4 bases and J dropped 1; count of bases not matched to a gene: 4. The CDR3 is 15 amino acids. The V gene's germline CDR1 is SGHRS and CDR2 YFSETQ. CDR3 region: CASSGQGGTNEKLFF. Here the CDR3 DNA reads TGCGCCAGCAGCGGCCAGGGGGGAACTAATGAAAAACTGTTTTTT.

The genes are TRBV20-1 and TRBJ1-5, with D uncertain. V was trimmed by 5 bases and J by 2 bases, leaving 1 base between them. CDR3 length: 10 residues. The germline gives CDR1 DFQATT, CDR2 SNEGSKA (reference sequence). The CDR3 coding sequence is TGCAGTGCTGGCAATCAGCCCCAGCATTTT. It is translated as CSAGNQPQHF.

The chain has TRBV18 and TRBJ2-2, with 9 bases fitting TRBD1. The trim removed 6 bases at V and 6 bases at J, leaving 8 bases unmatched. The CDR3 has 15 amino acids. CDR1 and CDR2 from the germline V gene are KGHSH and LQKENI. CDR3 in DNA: TGTGCCAGCTCGCGAGACAGGGGGAGCGCCGGGGAGCTGTTTTTT. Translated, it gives CASSRDRGSAGELFF.

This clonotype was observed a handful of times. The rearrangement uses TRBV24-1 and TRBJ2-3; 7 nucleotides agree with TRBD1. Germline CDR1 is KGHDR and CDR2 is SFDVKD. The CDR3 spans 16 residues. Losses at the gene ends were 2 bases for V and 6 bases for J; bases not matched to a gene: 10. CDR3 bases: TGTGCCACCAGTGATTATCAAGGGGGCGGAATCGATACGCAGTATTTT. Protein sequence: CATSDYQGGGIDTQYF.

The DNA of the CDR3 is TGCGCCAGCAGCTTCCCCTACAGCCCGGATACGCAGTATTTT. Residues: CASSFPYSPDTQYF. The chain couples TRBV5-1 to TRBJ2-3; D gene uncertain. There are 14 residues in the CDR3. V was pared by 2 bases and J by 6 bases, with 13 bases between. Germline assignment: CDR1 SGHRS and CDR2 YFSETQ.

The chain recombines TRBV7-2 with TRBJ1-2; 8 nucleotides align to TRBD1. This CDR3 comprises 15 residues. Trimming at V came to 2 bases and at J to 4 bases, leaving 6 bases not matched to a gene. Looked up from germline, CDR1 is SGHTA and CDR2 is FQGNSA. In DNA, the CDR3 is TGTGCCAGCAGCTTAAGCAGGGGGCGCGGCTATGGCTACACCTTC. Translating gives CASSLSRGRGYGYTF. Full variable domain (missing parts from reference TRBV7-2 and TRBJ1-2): GAGVSQSPSNKVTEKGKDVELRCDPISGHTALYWYRQSLGQGLEFLIYFQGNSAPDKSGLPSDRFSAERTGGSVSTLTIQRTQQEDSAVYLCASSLSRGRGYGYTFGSGTRLTVV.